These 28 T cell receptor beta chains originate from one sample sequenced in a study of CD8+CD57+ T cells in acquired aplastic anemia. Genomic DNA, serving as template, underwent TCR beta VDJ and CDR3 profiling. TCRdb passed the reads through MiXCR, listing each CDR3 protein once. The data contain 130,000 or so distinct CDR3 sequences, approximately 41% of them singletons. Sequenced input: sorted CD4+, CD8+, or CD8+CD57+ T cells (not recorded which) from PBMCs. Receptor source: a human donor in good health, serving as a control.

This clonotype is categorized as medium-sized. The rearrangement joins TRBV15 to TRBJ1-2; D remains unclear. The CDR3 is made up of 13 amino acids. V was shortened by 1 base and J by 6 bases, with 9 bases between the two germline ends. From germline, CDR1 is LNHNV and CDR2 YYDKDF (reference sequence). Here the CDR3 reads CATSRVFGDGYTF. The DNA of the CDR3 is TGTGCCACCAGCAGAGTCTTTGGGGATGGCTACACCTTC.

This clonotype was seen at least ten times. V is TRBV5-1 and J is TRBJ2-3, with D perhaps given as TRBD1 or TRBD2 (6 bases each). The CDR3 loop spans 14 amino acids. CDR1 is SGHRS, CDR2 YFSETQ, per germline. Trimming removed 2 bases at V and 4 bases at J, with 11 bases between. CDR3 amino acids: CASSLGGPADTQYF. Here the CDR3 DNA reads TGCGCCAGCAGCTTAGGGGGGCCAGCAGATACGCAGTATTTT. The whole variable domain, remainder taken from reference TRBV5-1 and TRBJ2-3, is KAGVTQTPRYLIKTRGQQVTLSCSPISGHRSVSWYQQTPGQGLQFLFEYFSETQRNKGNFPGRFSGRQFSNSRSEMNVSTLELGDSALYLCASSLGGPADTQYFGPGTRLTVL.

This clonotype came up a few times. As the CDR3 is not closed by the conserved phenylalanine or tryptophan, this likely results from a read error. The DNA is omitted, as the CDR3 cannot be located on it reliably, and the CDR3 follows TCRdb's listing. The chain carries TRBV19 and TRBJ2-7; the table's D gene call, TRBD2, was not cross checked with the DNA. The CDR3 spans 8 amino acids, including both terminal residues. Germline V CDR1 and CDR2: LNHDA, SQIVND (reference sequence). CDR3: CASSLLAG.

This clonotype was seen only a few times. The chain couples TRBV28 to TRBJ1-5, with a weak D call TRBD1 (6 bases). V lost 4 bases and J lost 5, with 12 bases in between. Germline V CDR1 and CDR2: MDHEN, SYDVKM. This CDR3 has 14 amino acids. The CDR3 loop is CASSSYRADQPQHF. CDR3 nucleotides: TGTGCCAGCAGTTCTTACAGGGCTGATCAGCCCCAGCATTTT.

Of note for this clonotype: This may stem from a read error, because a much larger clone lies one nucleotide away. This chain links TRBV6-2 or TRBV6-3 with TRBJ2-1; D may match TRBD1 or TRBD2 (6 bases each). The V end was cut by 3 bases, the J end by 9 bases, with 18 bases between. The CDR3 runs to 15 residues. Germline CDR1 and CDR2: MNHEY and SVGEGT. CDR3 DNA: TGTGCCAGCAGTTATGGCCGACGGGGGCAAGCTGAGCAGTTCTTC. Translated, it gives CASSYGRRGQAEQFF.

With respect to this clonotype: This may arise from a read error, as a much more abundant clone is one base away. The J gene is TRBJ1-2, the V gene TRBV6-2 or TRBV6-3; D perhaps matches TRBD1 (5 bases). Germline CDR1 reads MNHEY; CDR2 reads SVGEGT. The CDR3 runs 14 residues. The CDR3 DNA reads TGTGCCAGCACCAGGGACGGGGCTAACTATGGCTACGCCTTC. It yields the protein CASTRDGANYGYAF.

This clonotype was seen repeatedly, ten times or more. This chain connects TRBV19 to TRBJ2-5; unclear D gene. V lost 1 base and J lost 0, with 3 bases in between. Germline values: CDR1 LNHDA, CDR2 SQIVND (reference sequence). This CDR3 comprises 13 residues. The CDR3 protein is CASSIAHQETQYF. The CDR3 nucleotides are TGTGCCAGTAGTATAGCACACCAAGAGACCCAGTACTTC.

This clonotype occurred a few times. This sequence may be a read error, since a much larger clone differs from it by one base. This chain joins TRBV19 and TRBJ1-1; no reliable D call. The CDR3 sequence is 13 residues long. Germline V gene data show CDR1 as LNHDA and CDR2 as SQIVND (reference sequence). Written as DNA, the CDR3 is TGTGCCAATAGTATAGATTGGAGAGCGGAAGCTTTCTTT. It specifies CANSIDWRAEAFF.

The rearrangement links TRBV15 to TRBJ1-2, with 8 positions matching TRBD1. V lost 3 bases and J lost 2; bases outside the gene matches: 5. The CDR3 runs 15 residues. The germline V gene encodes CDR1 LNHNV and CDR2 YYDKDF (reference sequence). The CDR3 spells CATSSQDRANYGYTF. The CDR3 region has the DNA TGTGCCACCAGCAGCCAGGACAGGGCCAACTATGGCTACACCTTC.

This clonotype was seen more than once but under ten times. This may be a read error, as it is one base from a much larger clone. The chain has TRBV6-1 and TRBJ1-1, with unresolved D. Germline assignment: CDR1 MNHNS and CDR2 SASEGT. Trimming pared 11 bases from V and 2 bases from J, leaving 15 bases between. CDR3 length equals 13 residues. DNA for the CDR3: TGTGCCGGCACCTACCTGGGAAACACTGAAGCTTTCTTT. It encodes CAGTYLGNTEAFF.

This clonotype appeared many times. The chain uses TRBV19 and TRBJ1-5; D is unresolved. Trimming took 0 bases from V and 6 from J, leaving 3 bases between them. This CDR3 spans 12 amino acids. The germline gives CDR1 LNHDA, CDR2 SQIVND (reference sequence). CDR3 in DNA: TGTGCCAGTAGTATAGATCTTCAGCCCCAGCATTTT. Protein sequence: CASSIDLQPQHF.

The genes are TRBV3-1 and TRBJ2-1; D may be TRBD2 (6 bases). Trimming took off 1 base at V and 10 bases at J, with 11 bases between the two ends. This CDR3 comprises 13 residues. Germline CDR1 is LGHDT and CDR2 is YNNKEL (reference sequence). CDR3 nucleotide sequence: TGTGCCAGCAGCCAAGGGGCGGGAAGAGAGCAGTTCTTC. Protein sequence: CASSQGAGREQFF.

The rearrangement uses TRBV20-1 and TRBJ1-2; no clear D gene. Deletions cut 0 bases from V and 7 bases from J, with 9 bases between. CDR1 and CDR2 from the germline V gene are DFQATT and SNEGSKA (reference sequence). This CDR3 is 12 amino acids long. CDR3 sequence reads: CSARDLGVGYTF. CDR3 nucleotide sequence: TGCAGTGCTAGAGATCTGGGAGTTGGCTACACCTTC.

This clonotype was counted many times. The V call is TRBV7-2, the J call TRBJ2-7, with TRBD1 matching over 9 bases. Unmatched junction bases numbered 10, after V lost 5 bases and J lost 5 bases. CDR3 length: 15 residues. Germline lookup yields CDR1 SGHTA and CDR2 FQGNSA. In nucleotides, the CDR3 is TGTGCCAGCAGCAACAACAGGGGGCTTTTTGACGAGCAGTACTTC. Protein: CASSNNRGLFDEQYF.

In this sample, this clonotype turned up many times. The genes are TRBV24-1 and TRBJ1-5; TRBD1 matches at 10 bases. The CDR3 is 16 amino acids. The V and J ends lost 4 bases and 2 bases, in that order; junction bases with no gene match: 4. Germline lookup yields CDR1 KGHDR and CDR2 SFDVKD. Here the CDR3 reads CATSDRGTGGNQPQHF. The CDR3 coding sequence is TGTGCCACCAGTGACCGCGGGACAGGGGGCAATCAGCCCCAGCATTTT.

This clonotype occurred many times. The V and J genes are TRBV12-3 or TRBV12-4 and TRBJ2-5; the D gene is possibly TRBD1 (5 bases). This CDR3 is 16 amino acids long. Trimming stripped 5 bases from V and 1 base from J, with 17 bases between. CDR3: CASSSYGAPAQETQYF. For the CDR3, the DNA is TGTGCCAGCAGTAGTTATGGGGCACCAGCCCAAGAGACCCAGTACTTC.

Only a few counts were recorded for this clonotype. The CDR3 DNA is TGTGCCACCAGTGAAGGCAGGGCGGCCTACAATGAGCAGTTCTTC. Encoded protein: CATSEGRAAYNEQFF. The V and J genes are TRBV24-1 and TRBJ2-1; the D gene is possibly TRBD1 (5 bases). CDR1 and CDR2 from the germline V gene are KGHDR and SFDVKD. Trimming removed 4 bases from V and 2 bases from J, with 11 bases in between. The CDR3 extends over 15 amino acids.

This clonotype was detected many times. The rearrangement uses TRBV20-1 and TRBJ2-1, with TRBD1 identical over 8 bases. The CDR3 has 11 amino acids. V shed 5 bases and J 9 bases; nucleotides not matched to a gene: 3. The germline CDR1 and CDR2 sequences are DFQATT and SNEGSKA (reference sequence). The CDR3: CSAYRGIEQFF. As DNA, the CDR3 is TGCAGTGCTTACAGGGGGATTGAGCAGTTCTTC.

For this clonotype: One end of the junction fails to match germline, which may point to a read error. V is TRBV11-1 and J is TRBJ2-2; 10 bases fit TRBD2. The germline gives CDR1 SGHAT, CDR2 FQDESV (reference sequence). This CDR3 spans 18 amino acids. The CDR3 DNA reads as TGTGCCAGCAGCTTAGGAGGTCTAGCGGGGGCCCGAAGCGGGGAGCAGTTTTTT. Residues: CASSLGGLAGARSGEQFF.

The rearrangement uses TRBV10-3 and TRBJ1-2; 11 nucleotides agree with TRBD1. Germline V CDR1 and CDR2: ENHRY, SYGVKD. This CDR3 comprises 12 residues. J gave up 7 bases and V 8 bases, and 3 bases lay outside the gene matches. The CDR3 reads CAIEGQGVGYTF. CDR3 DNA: TGTGCCATCGAGGGACAGGGGGTTGGCTACACCTTC.

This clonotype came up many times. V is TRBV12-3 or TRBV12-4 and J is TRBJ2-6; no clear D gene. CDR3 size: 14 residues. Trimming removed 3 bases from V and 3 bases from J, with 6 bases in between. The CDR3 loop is CASSFGRGANVLTF. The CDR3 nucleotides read TGTGCCAGCAGTTTTGGGCGTGGGGCCAACGTCCTGACTTTC.

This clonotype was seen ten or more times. The CDR3 bases are TGTGCCAGCAGTGAACAGGGACAAAACACCGGGGAGCTGTTTTTT. Translation gives CASSEQGQNTGELFF. This chain uses TRBV2 with TRBJ2-2; D is perhaps TRBD1 (6 bases). The germline V gene has CDR1 SNHLY and CDR2 FYNNEI. The CDR3 is made up of 15 amino acids. V dropped 2 bases and J dropped 2 bases, with 9 bases sitting between them.

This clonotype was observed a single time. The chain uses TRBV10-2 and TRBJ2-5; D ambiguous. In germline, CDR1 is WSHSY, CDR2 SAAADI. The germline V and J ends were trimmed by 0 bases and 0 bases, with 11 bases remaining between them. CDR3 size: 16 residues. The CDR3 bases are TGCGCCAGCAGTGAGTCGAGGCGGACGGACCAAGAGACCCAGTACTTC. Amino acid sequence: CASSESRRTDQETQYF.

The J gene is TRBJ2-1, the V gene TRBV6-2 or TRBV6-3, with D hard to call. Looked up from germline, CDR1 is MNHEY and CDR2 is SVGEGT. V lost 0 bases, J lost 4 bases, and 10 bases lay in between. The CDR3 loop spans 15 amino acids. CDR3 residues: CASSYSSPEYNEQFF. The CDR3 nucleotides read TGTGCCAGCAGTTACTCTAGCCCGGAATACAATGAGCAGTTCTTC.

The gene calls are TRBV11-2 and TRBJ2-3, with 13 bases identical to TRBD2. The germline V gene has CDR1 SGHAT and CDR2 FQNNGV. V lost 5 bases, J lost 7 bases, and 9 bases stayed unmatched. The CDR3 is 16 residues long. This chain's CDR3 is CASSPRTSGRLNTQYF. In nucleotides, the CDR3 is TGTGCCAGCAGCCCCCGGACTAGCGGGAGATTGAATACGCAGTATTTT.

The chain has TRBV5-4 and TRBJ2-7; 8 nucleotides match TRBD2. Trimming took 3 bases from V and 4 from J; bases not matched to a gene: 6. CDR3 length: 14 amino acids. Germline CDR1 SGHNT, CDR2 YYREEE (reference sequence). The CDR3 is CASSYPGLGYEQYF. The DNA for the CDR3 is TGTGCCAGCAGCTATCCGGGACTAGGGTACGAGCAGTACTTC.

DNA for the CDR3: TGTGCCAGCAGTTTATGGCCCGTAAACACCATATATTTT. Protein: CASSLWPVNTIYF. The genes are TRBV28 and TRBJ1-3, with D unresolved. Germline CDR1 and CDR2: MDHEN and SYDVKM. The V end was cut by 0 bases, the J end by 6 bases, with 6 bases between. The CDR3 extends over 13 amino acids.

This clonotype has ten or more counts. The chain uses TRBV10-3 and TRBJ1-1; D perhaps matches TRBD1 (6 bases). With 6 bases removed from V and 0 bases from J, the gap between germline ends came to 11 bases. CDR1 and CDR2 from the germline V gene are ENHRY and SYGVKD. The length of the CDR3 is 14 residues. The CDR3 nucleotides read TGTGCCATCAGACAGGGAGGGATGAACACTGAAGCTTTCTTT. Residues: CAIRQGGMNTEAFF.